The clone carrying this T cell receptor (beta chain) was detected a few times. These data originate in a study of T-cell memory formation after mild COVID-19. Germline-derived CDR1 and CDR2 are KGHDR and SFDVKD. V lost 7 bases, J lost 8 bases, and 17 bases lay in between. This CDR3 has 14 amino acids. TCRdb re-called the 5' RACE reads through MiXCR, storing one row per CDR3 protein. The sample lists about 240,000 distinct CDR3 sequences, approximately 10% occurring once. This chain links TRBV24-1 with TRBJ2-1, with a possible D match to TRBD2 (7 bases). The receptor comes from a man aged 18 to 30 who had mild COVID-19 (a few samples of this study predate the infection). Cell type and time point are not known. Sequencing was carried out using PBMCs or a T cell subset sorted from them (not recorded which). For the CDR3, the DNA is TGTGCCACCAGCCAGGGTGGGGGGGCGGATGAGCAGTTCTTC. This sequence encodes CATSQGGGADEQFF.